This TCR beta chain was sequenced in a study of T cells after yellow fever vaccination. MiXCR, applied by TCRdb to the 5' RACE reads, yields one record per CDR3 protein. The sample gives roughly 500,000 distinct CDR3 sequences, about a fifth of which show up once; approximately 14% is in the top ten. Study-level points and caveats: By day 5 rather than day 15, the secondary response had peaked, though it was weaker. Abundant bulk-population clonotypes could contaminate the FACS-sorted repertoires.

Germline V gene sequence: CDR1 SGHDN, CDR2 FVKESK. This CDR3 is built from 12 residues. Trimming stripped 1 base from V and 8 bases from J, with 7 bases between. Remarks on this clonotype: As yet, its antigen is unknown.

The sequences come from PBMCs, collected 15 days after the yellow fever booster vaccination. This receptor was taken from a man aged 25 to 40 who received the YFV17D yellow fever vaccine. This chain links TRBV14 with TRBJ2-3, with unresolved D. CDR3 loop: CASSQGTGTQYF. The CDR3 DNA follows: TGTGCCAGCAGCCAAGGAACGGGTACGCAGTATTTT.